This T cell receptor beta chain stems from a study of T cell repertoires in aging, cancer and after chemotherapy. TRB rearrangements spanning V, D and J were amplified using mixed TRB-A/B primers. Using its own MiXCR run on the multiplex PCR reads, TCRdb lists one record per CDR3 protein. The repertoire has over 8,500 distinct CDR3 sequences, roughly a quarter of them found once; the top ten carry roughly 2.8%. Peripheral blood genomic DNA, not sorted cells or RNA, was the template. This clonotype occurred a few times. Sequencing input: blood. This sequence originates from a human donor in good health.

CDR3 sequence: CASSLEQGRGNQPQHF. Here the CDR3 DNA reads TGTGCCAGCAGTCTAGAACAGGGGAGAGGGAATCAGCCCCAGCATTTT. The J gene is TRBJ1-5, the V gene TRBV27; 7 bases match TRBD1. The V and J ends lost 5 bases and 4 bases, in that order; junction bases with no gene match: 11. Germline V gene sequence: CDR1 MNHEY, CDR2 SMNVEV (reference sequence). This CDR3 comprises 16 residues.